A selection of T cell receptor beta chains follows, all from one sample in a study of T cell responses to AZD1222 COVID-19 vaccine. Libraries were prepared by immunoSEQ multiplex PCR; TCRdb keeps only in-frame clonotypes and omits some of them. This sample yields 65,000 to 100,000 clones, of which over 75% are seen a single time; around 20% belongs to the top ten. This sample comprised peripheral blood, obtained on day 0 of AZD1222 vaccination. These receptors all come from an adult in good health. The CDR3 runs from the conserved cysteine through the conserved F or W. Fields, in order: clone size, J gene, D gene, V gene, CDR3 DNA, CDR3 protein. D genes are given only for firm matches. Size values are once, few and many counts, or a class for expanded clones, and some rows have none.

abundance: .; j_gene: TRBJ2-5; d_gene: .; v_gene: TRBV5-6; CDR3nt: TGTGCCAGCACCAAGGACACCCAAGAGACCCAGTACTTC; CDR3aa: CASTKDTQETQYF
abundance: .; j_gene: TRBJ2-1; d_gene: .; v_gene: TRBV9; CDR3nt: TGTGCCAGCAGCGTTGGGTCTTTGGGTGAGCAGTTCTTC; CDR3aa: CASSVGSLGEQFF
abundance: .; j_gene: TRBJ1-5; d_gene: .; v_gene: TRBV30; CDR3nt: TGTGCCTGGAGTGTATCGTCAGGGTTAAATCAGCCCCAGCATTTT; CDR3aa: CAWSVSSGLNQPQHF
abundance: .; j_gene: TRBJ2-1; d_gene: TRBD1; v_gene: TRBV4-1; CDR3nt: TGCGCCAGCAGCCAAGATGGAACAGGGGGCTACAATGAGCAGTTCTTC; CDR3aa: CASSQDGTGGYNEQFF
abundance: .; j_gene: TRBJ2-2; d_gene: TRBD1; v_gene: TRBV5-1; CDR3nt: TGCGCCAGCAGCTACCGGGACAGGGTAACCGGGGAGCTGTTTTTT; CDR3aa: CASSYRDRVTGELFF
abundance: .; j_gene: TRBJ1-5; d_gene: .; v_gene: TRBV28; CDR3nt: TGTGCCAGCAGTTCCCTCCGAGGTAGCGGCAATCAGCCCCAGCATTTT; CDR3aa: CASSSLRGSGNQPQHF
abundance: .; j_gene: TRBJ1-1; d_gene: .; v_gene: TRBV5-8; CDR3nt: TGTGCCAGCAGCCCGCCAAACTTCGGAGAAGCTTTCTTT; CDR3aa: CASSPPNFGEAFF
abundance: .; j_gene: TRBJ2-5; d_gene: TRBD2; v_gene: TRBV15; CDR3nt: TGTGCCACCAGCAGAGAGCTCGGGGGGGCCGAGACCCAGTACTTC; CDR3aa: CATSRELGGAETQYF
abundance: once; j_gene: TRBJ1-2; d_gene: TRBD1; v_gene: TRBV30; CDR3nt: TGTGCCTGGGAACGAATGGACAGGGATGGAGGGGCTACCACCTTC; CDR3aa: CAWERMDRDGGATTF
abundance: .; j_gene: TRBJ2-3; d_gene: TRBD2; v_gene: TRBV3-1/TRBV3-2; CDR3nt: TGTGCCAGCAGCCACCTCGGGGCGGGGGGCGATACGCAGTATTTT; CDR3aa: CASSHLGAGGDTQYF
abundance: .; j_gene: TRBJ2-1; d_gene: .; v_gene: TRBV5-4; CDR3nt: TGTGCCAGCAGCTTGGCAAATTTCAATGAGCAGTTCTTC; CDR3aa: CASSLANFNEQFF
abundance: .; j_gene: TRBJ2-7; d_gene: TRBD1; v_gene: TRBV6-1; CDR3nt: TGTGCCAGCAGTGCTCCAAGCCCCGGGACAGGGGCATACGAGCAGTACTTC; CDR3aa: CASSAPSPGTGAYEQYF
abundance: .; j_gene: TRBJ2-7; d_gene: TRBD1; v_gene: TRBV6-2/TRBV6-3; CDR3nt: TGTGCCAGCAGTCCCGGGACAGGGAACTACGAGCAGTACTTC; CDR3aa: CASSPGTGNYEQYF
abundance: .; j_gene: TRBJ2-1; d_gene: TRBD2; v_gene: TRBV7-2; CDR3nt: TGTGCCAGCACCACCGGGACTAGCGGGCTCAATGAGCAGTTCTTC; CDR3aa: CASTTGTSGLNEQFF
abundance: few; j_gene: TRBJ1-2; d_gene: .; v_gene: TRBV3-1/TRBV3-2; CDR3nt: TGTGCCAGCACCACGGCAGGGAACTATGGCTACACCTTC; CDR3aa: CASTTAGNYGYTF
abundance: .; j_gene: TRBJ2-2; d_gene: TRBD1; v_gene: TRBV27; CDR3nt: TGTGCCAGCCTTGGCCAGGGGGCCACCGGGGAGCTGTTTTTT; CDR3aa: CASLGQGATGELFF
abundance: .; j_gene: TRBJ2-7; d_gene: .; v_gene: TRBV19; CDR3nt: TGTGCCAGTAGCCACACCAAGGCAGGACGCTACGAGCAGTACTTC; CDR3aa: CASSHTKAGRYEQYF
abundance: .; j_gene: TRBJ2-3; d_gene: .; v_gene: TRBV4-2; CDR3nt: TGTGCCAGCAGCCAAGATCCGAGCACAGATACGCAGTATTTT; CDR3aa: CASSQDPSTDTQYF
abundance: .; j_gene: TRBJ2-7; d_gene: TRBD1; v_gene: TRBV5-4; CDR3nt: TGTGCCAGCAGCTCCGGGACAGGGTCGTCCGAGCAGTACTTC; CDR3aa: CASSSGTGSSEQYF
abundance: .; j_gene: TRBJ1-5; d_gene: .; v_gene: TRBV6-2/TRBV6-3; CDR3nt: TGTGCCAGCAGTTACGGGGGCGGCAATCAGCCCCAGCATTTT; CDR3aa: CASSYGGGNQPQHF
abundance: .; j_gene: TRBJ2-5; d_gene: TRBD2; v_gene: TRBV2; CDR3nt: TGTGCCAGCAGCAGCGGGGCGGGCGTGGAGACCCAGTACTTC; CDR3aa: CASSSGAGVETQYF
abundance: .; j_gene: TRBJ2-1; d_gene: TRBD2; v_gene: TRBV2; CDR3nt: TGTGCCAGCAGCCCCAGGGTGGCTAGCGGACAGTTCTTC; CDR3aa: CASSPRVASGQFF
abundance: .; j_gene: TRBJ2-5; d_gene: TRBD2; v_gene: TRBV7-8; CDR3nt: TGTGCCAGCAGCTTAGGGCTACCGGGGGGGACCCAGTACTTC; CDR3aa: CASSLGLPGGTQYF
abundance: .; j_gene: TRBJ2-7; d_gene: .; v_gene: TRBV21-1; CDR3nt: TGTGCCAGCAGACCCGGGGCTAGCGGGAGACTTGAACGACCCTACGAGCAGTACTTC; CDR3aa: CASRPGASGRLERPYEQYF
abundance: .; j_gene: TRBJ1-1; d_gene: .; v_gene: TRBV7-2; CDR3nt: TGTGCCAGCAGCTTTAGGATGAACACTGAAGCTTTCTTT; CDR3aa: CASSFRMNTEAFF
abundance: .; j_gene: TRBJ2-1; d_gene: .; v_gene: TRBV6-6; CDR3nt: TGTGCCAGCAGTCCCGGCCCAGGGGTAGTGGAGCACAATGAGCAGTTCTTC; CDR3aa: CASSPGPGVVEHNEQFF
abundance: .; j_gene: TRBJ2-1; d_gene: TRBD2; v_gene: TRBV7-9; CDR3nt: TGTGCCAGCAGCCCCGCACTAGCGTATGAGCAGTTCTTC; CDR3aa: CASSPALAYEQFF
abundance: .; j_gene: TRBJ2-2; d_gene: .; v_gene: TRBV28; CDR3nt: TGTGCCAGTAGGGGCACCGGGGAGCTGTTTTTT; CDR3aa: CASRGTGELFF
abundance: once; j_gene: TRBJ2-2; d_gene: .; v_gene: TRBV14; CDR3nt: TGTGCCAGCAGCCAGGTGGGGGCCGACGGGGAGCTGTTTTTT; CDR3aa: CASSQVGADGELFF
abundance: .; j_gene: TRBJ2-7; d_gene: .; v_gene: TRBV20-1; CDR3nt: TGCAGTGTTGCCAGATCCTACGAGCAGTACTTC; CDR3aa: CSVARSYEQYF
abundance: once; j_gene: TRBJ1-5; d_gene: .; v_gene: TRBV11-2; CDR3nt: TGTGCCAGCAGCTCAACGACTGGTCAGCCCCAGCATTTT; CDR3aa: CASSSTTGQPQHF
abundance: few; j_gene: TRBJ2-5; d_gene: .; v_gene: TRBV6-2/TRBV6-3; CDR3nt: TGTGCCAGCAGTTATACTCGTGGGTCCCAGTACTTC; CDR3aa: CASSYTRGSQYF
abundance: once; j_gene: TRBJ1-3; d_gene: .; v_gene: TRBV4-2; CDR3nt: TGTGCCAGCAGCCAAGATAGCATCTCTGGAAACACCATATATTTT; CDR3aa: CASSQDSISGNTIYF
abundance: .; j_gene: TRBJ1-5; d_gene: .; v_gene: TRBV6-1; CDR3nt: TGTGCCAGCAGTGAACCACATCAGCCCCAGCATTTT; CDR3aa: CASSEPHQPQHF
abundance: few; j_gene: TRBJ1-4; d_gene: .; v_gene: TRBV5-8; CDR3nt: .; CDR3aa: CASSWGQGKTVFF
abundance: .; j_gene: TRBJ1-5; d_gene: .; v_gene: TRBV19; CDR3nt: TGTGCCAGTAGTGGGGCAGGAGGGGCATCCATTTATCAGCCCCAGCATTTT; CDR3aa: CASSGAGGASIYQPQHF